Below are 28 T cell receptor beta chains sequenced from a single sample in a study of cytomegalovirus exposure and HLA in healthy donors. Sequenced by immunoSEQ multiplex PCR; TCRdb stores in-frame clones only, minus some. Of 110,000 or so clones in the sample, around nine tenths were seen once. Sequencing was done on a sample of PBMCs. These receptors originate from a man aged 18 to 29 in good health and CMV-seropositive.

This chain connects TRBV19 to TRBJ1-3; D remains ambiguous. Germline CDR1 LNHDA, CDR2 SQIVND (reference sequence). V lost 6 bases and J 0 bases, leaving 3 bases between the germline ends. This CDR3 is 12 amino acids long. As DNA, the CDR3 is TGTGCCAGTAGGGCCTCTGGAAACACCATATATTTT. Translation gives CASRASGNTIYF.

DNA for the CDR3: TGCGCCAGCAGTCCCGGGGGAGGAGGTACGCAGTATTTT. Translation gives CASSPGGGGTQYF. V is TRBV10-1 and J is TRBJ2-3; D perhaps matches TRBD2 (6 bases). Deletions cut 5 bases from V and 8 bases from J, with 14 bases between. Germline lookup yields CDR1 WNHNN and CDR2 SYGVQD (reference sequence). CDR3 length equals 13 residues.

There are a few counts of this clone. The rearrangement joins TRBV9 to TRBJ2-7, with 7 bases lining up with TRBD2. CDR3 length equals 16 residues. V shed 0 bases and J 4 bases; nucleotides not matched to a gene: 10. CDR1 is SGDLS and CDR2 is YYNGEE in the germline V gene. This CDR3 is CASSVDSRGVFYEQYF. CDR3 nucleotides: TGTGCCAGCAGCGTAGATTCACGGGGGGTATTTTACGAGCAGTACTTC.

This clone has only one observation. The rearrangement links TRBV4-3 to TRBJ2-2; tentative D call: TRBD2 (7 bases). The germline CDR1 and CDR2 sequences are LGHNA and YSLEER. The CDR3 runs to 15 residues. The V and J ends lost 2 bases and 6 bases respectively, with 13 bases between them. The CDR3 reads CASSQLGGGAGELFF. In DNA, the CDR3 is TGCGCCAGCAGCCAACTAGGCGGGGGCGCCGGGGAGCTGTTTTTT.

This chain's CDR3 is CASSIMAVNTEAFF. The CDR3 nucleotides are TGTGCCAGTAGTATAATGGCTGTGAACACTGAAGCTTTCTTT. This chain connects TRBV19 to TRBJ1-1; D not certain. CDR3 length: 14 residues. V was trimmed by 2 bases and J by 0 bases, leaving 7 bases between them. Germline CDR1 is LNHDA and CDR2 is SQIVND (reference sequence).

The chain uses TRBV10-2 and TRBJ2-7; TRBD1 matches 7 bases. CDR3 length equals 14 residues. Trimming removed 4 bases from V and 0 bases from J; junction bases left unmatched: 3. CDR1 is WSHSY and CDR2 is SAAADI in the germline V gene. The CDR3 DNA is TGCGCCAGCAGTGGACAGGGCCTCTCCTACGAGCAGTACTTC. As protein: CASSGQGLSYEQYF.

This clone appeared once. The chain employs TRBV27 and TRBJ1-5; no firm D call. CDR1 is MNHEY and CDR2 is SMNVEV in the germline V gene (reference sequence). The V and J ends lost 6 bases and 5 bases respectively, with 14 bases between them. The CDR3 totals 14 residues. CDR3 DNA sequence: TGTGCCAGCAGCCCCGCCGGACTCTATCAGCCCCAGCATTTT. Protein: CASSPAGLYQPQHF.

The chain combines TRBV28 with TRBJ1-2; D is unresolved. The CDR3 runs 15 residues. Germline-derived CDR1 and CDR2 are MDHEN and SYDVKM. With 6 bases removed from V and 0 bases from J, the gap between germline ends came to 14 bases. CDR3 nucleotides: TGTGCCAGCAGACCCTACACGGAGGCTAACTATGGCTACACCTTC. It encodes CASRPYTEANYGYTF.

V usage is TRBV6-4 and J usage is TRBJ2-1; weak D call: TRBD2 (5 bases). V was pared by 2 bases and J by 3 bases, with 5 bases between. From germline, CDR1 is MRHNA and CDR2 SNTAGT. CDR3 length: 13 residues. The CDR3 protein is CASSDRDYNEQFF. The CDR3 DNA reads as TGTGCCAGCAGTGACCGGGACTACAATGAGCAGTTCTTC.

The chain uses TRBV10-1 and TRBJ1-5, with D maybe TRBD1 (5 bases). Deletions cut 2 bases from V and 7 bases from J, with 9 bases between. CDR1 is WNHNN, CDR2 SYGVQD, per germline (reference sequence). CDR3 length equals 13 residues. The CDR3 loop is CASSEAGPQPQHF. Here the CDR3 DNA reads TGCGCCAGCAGTGAGGCGGGGCCGCAGCCCCAGCATTTT.

The chain combines TRBV13 with TRBJ2-3, with a possible D match to TRBD1 (5 bases). This CDR3 has 14 amino acids. V lost 2 bases and J lost 6, with 12 bases in between. Per germline, CDR1 PRHDT and CDR2 FYEKMQ (reference sequence). CDR3 in amino acids: CASSLPGSKDTQYF. CDR3 bases: TGTGCCAGCAGCTTACCAGGGTCGAAGGATACGCAGTATTTT.

This chain links TRBV10-2 with TRBJ2-3, with D tentatively TRBD2 (7 bases). This CDR3 spans 14 amino acids. The V gene lost 11 bases and the J gene lost 4 bases, with 19 bases spanning the gap. Germline V lookup: CDR1 WSHSY, CDR2 SAAADI. CDR3 residues: CACGGGGLPDTQYF. In nucleotides, the CDR3 is TGCGCCTGCGGAGGGGGGGGCCTCCCAGATACGCAGTATTTT.

The rearrangement uses TRBV28 and TRBJ1-4; D is uncertain. CDR1 is MDHEN and CDR2 is SYDVKM in the germline V gene. The germline V and J ends were trimmed by 4 bases and 8 bases, with 11 bases remaining between them. The CDR3 loop spans 13 amino acids. Here the CDR3 reads CASSSPSPEKLFF. The CDR3 DNA reads TGTGCCAGCAGTTCTCCCTCTCCGGAAAAACTGTTTTTT.

The genes are TRBV7-2 and TRBJ2-1; 9 bases are a match to TRBD2. Germline V lookup: CDR1 SGHTA, CDR2 FQGNSA. With V trimmed by 1 base and J by 7 bases, 5 bases remained unmatched. The CDR3 length is 15 residues. The CDR3 DNA reads TGTGCCAGCAGCTTAGTTTCGCGGGGGGGAAATGAGCAGTTCTTC. The encoded protein is CASSLVSRGGNEQFF.

The V call is TRBV6-6, the J call TRBJ2-5; tentatively, D is TRBD2 (6 bases). The CDR3 contains 15 residues. The ends were cut back, 5 bases at V and 4 bases at J, with 17 bases in the middle. Per the germline V gene, CDR1 is MNHNY and CDR2 is SVGAGI (reference sequence). CDR3: CASSKDRRDRETQYF. The CDR3 nucleotides are TGTGCCAGCAGTAAGGATCGGAGGGATCGAGAGACCCAGTACTTC.

The V gene is TRBV28, the J gene TRBJ1-1; D unclear. The CDR3 has 12 amino acids. Germline CDR1 reads MDHEN; CDR2 reads SYDVKM. The germline V and J ends were trimmed by 5 bases and 6 bases, with 10 bases remaining between them. DNA for the CDR3: TGTGCCAGCAGTCCTTTGGAGGCTGAAGCTTTCTTT. Translation: CASSPLEAEAFF.

The table lists this clone with a few counts. This chain uses TRBV5-6 with TRBJ1-1; 10 bases align to TRBD1. The trim removed 3 bases at V and 4 bases at J, leaving 6 bases unmatched. CDR3 length: 15 amino acids. In germline, CDR1 is SGHDT, CDR2 YYEEEE. The CDR3 sequence is CASSSGWTGGTEAFF. The CDR3 DNA reads TGTGCCAGCAGCTCTGGGTGGACAGGGGGCACTGAAGCTTTCTTT.

This chain connects TRBV28 to TRBJ1-2, with 7 bases that match TRBD1. The CDR3 has 15 amino acids. The germline V gene has CDR1 MDHEN and CDR2 SYDVKM. After removal of 3 bases from V and 2 bases from J, the junction contained 6 bases not matched to a gene. CDR3 bases: TGTGCCAGCAGTTTCCGGGACAGAGACAACTATGGCTACACCTTC. Its protein is CASSFRDRDNYGYTF.

The chain carries TRBV5-4 and TRBJ2-7, with D tentatively TRBD1 (6 bases). The CDR3 runs 16 residues. Germline V lookup: CDR1 SGHNT, CDR2 YYREEE (reference sequence). V was trimmed by 1 base and J by 3 bases, leaving 17 bases between them. CDR3 sequence (DNA): TGTGCCAGCAGCTTGTTTGGCCAAACAGGGAACTACGAGCAGTACTTC. This translates into CASSLFGQTGNYEQYF.

A single count supports this clone. J is TRBJ1-4 and V is TRBV7-9; D possibly corresponds to TRBD1 (6 bases). From germline, CDR1 is SEHNR and CDR2 FQNEAQ (reference sequence). Trimming removed 5 bases at V and 0 bases at J, with 22 bases between. The CDR3 contains 19 residues. The CDR3, as DNA: TGTGCCAGCAGCCGCACGGACAGAGGTCCTTTCGCAACTAATGAAAAACTGTTTTTT. This sequence encodes CASSRTDRGPFATNEKLFF.

The V call is TRBV1, the J call TRBJ2-5; the table's D call, TRBD2, has no DNA check behind it. TRBV1 is listed as a pseudogene. The CDR3 has 13 amino acids. CDR3 DNA: TGCACCAGCAGCAGGGTAGCGGGGGAGACCCAGTACTTC. Protein product: CTSSRVAGETQYF.

The rearrangement joins TRBV7-2 to TRBJ1-2; TRBD1 agrees at 9 bases. This CDR3 is built from 13 residues. Trimming removed 4 bases from V and 4 bases from J; junction bases left unmatched: 1. Germline values: CDR1 SGHTA, CDR2 FQGNSA. The CDR3 DNA follows: TGTGCCAGCAGCTCGACAGGGGGCTATGGCTACACCTTC. It translates to CASSSTGGYGYTF.

The V and J genes are TRBV7-2 and TRBJ2-7; a possible D gene is TRBD1 (6 bases). Germline-derived CDR1 and CDR2 are SGHTA and FQGNSA. Deletions cut 4 bases from V and 5 bases from J, with 18 bases between. CDR3 length: 15 amino acids. DNA of the CDR3: TGTGCCAGCAGCTCCGCTTCCTACAGGGACAACGAGCAGTACTTC. This codes for CASSSASYRDNEQYF.

The V gene is TRBV2, the J gene TRBJ1-5; possibly TRBD1 for D (5 bases). V lost 7 bases to trimming and J lost 7 bases, with 11 bases between them. The germline gives CDR1 SNHLY, CDR2 FYNNEI. This CDR3 comprises 12 residues. CDR3 sequence reads: CASTWGGQPQHF. As DNA, the CDR3 is TGTGCCAGCACCTGGGGCGGCCAGCCCCAGCATTTT.

The chain couples TRBV6-6 to TRBJ1-1; 7 bases fit TRBD1. Germline V gene lookup returns CDR1 MNHNY and CDR2 SVGAGI (reference sequence). After removal of 5 bases from V and 0 bases from J, the junction contained 3 bases not matched to a gene. This CDR3 has 14 amino acids. The CDR3 sequence: CASSRQGLNTEAFF. CDR3 sequence (DNA): TGTGCCAGCAGTAGACAGGGTTTGAACACTGAAGCTTTCTTT.

In this sample, this clone turned up once. V gene TRBV9 combines with J gene TRBJ1-1, with 7 bases identical to TRBD1. Germline V gene data show CDR1 as SGDLS and CDR2 as YYNGEE. With V trimmed by 5 bases and J by 5 bases, 6 bases remained unmatched. CDR3 size: 13 residues. The CDR3 protein is CASRGQGGTEAFF. CDR3 nucleotides: TGTGCCAGCAGAGGTCAGGGGGGAACTGAAGCTTTCTTT.

The V call is TRBV5-4, the J call TRBJ1-2; no clear D gene. Deletions cut 0 bases from V and 2 bases from J, with 8 bases between. CDR3 size: 14 residues. In germline, CDR1 is SGHNT, CDR2 YYREEE (reference sequence). The CDR3 loop is CASSLDAGNYGYTF. The CDR3, as DNA: TGTGCCAGCAGCTTGGATGCAGGCAACTATGGCTACACCTTC.

This chain uses TRBV15 with TRBJ2-1, with 9 bases lining up with TRBD1. Germline CDR1 LNHNV, CDR2 YYDKDF (reference sequence). The CDR3 has 15 amino acids. The V gene end was trimmed by 1 base and the J gene end by 8 bases; junction bases not matched to a gene: 6. In DNA, the CDR3 is TGTGCCACCAGCAGAGCGGGACAGGGTTGGGATGAGCAGTTCTTC. It yields the protein CATSRAGQGWDEQFF. Full variable domain (outside the CDR3, taken from reference TRBV15 and TRBJ2-1): DAMVIQNPRYQVTQFGKPVTLSCSQTLNHNVMYWYQQKSSQAPKLLFHYYDKDFNNEADTPDNFQSRRPNTSFCFLDIRSPGLGDTAMYLCATSRAGQGWDEQFFGPGTRLTVL.